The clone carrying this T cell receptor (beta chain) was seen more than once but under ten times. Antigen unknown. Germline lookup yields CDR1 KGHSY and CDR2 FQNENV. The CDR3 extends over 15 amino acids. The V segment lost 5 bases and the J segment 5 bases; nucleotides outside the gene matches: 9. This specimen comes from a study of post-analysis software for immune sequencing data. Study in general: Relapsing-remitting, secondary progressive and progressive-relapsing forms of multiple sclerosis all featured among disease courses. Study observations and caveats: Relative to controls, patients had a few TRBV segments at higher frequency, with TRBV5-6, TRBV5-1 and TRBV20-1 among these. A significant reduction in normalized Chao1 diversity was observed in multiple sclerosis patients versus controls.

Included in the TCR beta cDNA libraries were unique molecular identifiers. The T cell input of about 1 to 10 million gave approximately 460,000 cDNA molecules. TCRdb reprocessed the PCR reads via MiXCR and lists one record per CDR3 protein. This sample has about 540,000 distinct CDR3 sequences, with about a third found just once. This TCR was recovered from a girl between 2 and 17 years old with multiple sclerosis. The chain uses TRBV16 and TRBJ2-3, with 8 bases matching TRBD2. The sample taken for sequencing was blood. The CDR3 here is CASSSIGLAQDTQYF. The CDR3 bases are TGTGCCAGCAGCTCAATTGGACTAGCCCAAGATACGCAGTATTTT.